Below are 25 T cell receptor beta chains sequenced from a single sample in a study of cytomegalovirus exposure and HLA in healthy donors. Vbeta (60) and Jbeta (13) primers were used in the PCR. Sequenced by immunoSEQ multiplex PCR; TCRdb stores in-frame clones only, minus some. The profile shows around 180,000 clones, about three quarters of them singletons. Input material: PBMCs. Receptor source: a woman aged 25 to 39 in good health and CMV-seropositive.

The chain recombines TRBV4-3 with TRBJ1-2; TRBD1 is a possible D gene (5 bases). The V and J ends lost 1 base and 6 bases respectively, with 12 bases between them. There are 14 residues in the CDR3. Germline assignment: CDR1 LGHNA and CDR2 YSLEER. CDR3 nucleotide sequence: TGCGCCAGCAGCCAAGGATGGCGGGACGATGGCTACACCTTC. Its protein is CASSQGWRDDGYTF.

The V gene is TRBV5-6, the J gene TRBJ1-2; D is uncertain. Trimming shortened V by 1 base and J by 1 base, and 11 bases separated the two germline ends. CDR3 length equals 15 residues. From germline, CDR1 is SGHDT and CDR2 YYEEEE. CDR3 coding DNA: TGTGCCAGCAGCTTGCGGGGAAAGGGTAACTATGGCTACACCTTC. Translating it yields CASSLRGKGNYGYTF.

This chain joins TRBV11-2 and TRBJ2-7; no firm D call. The CDR3 totals 13 residues. Germline CDR1 reads SGHAT; CDR2 reads FQNNGV. Between the trimmed V and J ends, which lost 3 bases and 3 bases, there was a span of 9 bases. The CDR3 spells CASSLAPHYEQYF. CDR3 nucleotide sequence: TGTGCCAGCAGCTTGGCCCCACACTACGAGCAGTACTTC.

The chain couples TRBV15 to TRBJ2-1; 10 bases agree with TRBD1. V dropped 1 base and J dropped 7; count of bases not matched to a gene: 7. CDR1 and CDR2 (germline): LNHNV, YYDKDF (reference sequence). This CDR3 comprises 16 residues. In nucleotides, the CDR3 is TGTGCCACCAGCAGAGGGGCGGGACAGGGGTTGAATGAGCAGTTCTTC. This gives the protein CATSRGAGQGLNEQFF.

A remark on this clone: Germline is not matched at one junction end, which may reflect a read error. This CDR3 is CAWSRTGTGANYGYPF. CDR3 in DNA: TGTGCCTGGAGTAGAACCGGGACAGGGGCGAACTATGGCTACCCCTTC. The chain recombines TRBV30 with TRBJ1-2; 10 nucleotides agree with TRBD1. The CDR3 spans 16 residues. Germline loops: CDR1 GTSNPN, CDR2 SVGIG (reference sequence).

The chain uses TRBV30 and TRBJ1-4; no clear D gene. The CDR3 loop spans 17 amino acids. The germline gives CDR1 GTSNPN, CDR2 SVGIG (reference sequence). V dropped 2 bases and J dropped 3 bases, with 19 bases sitting between them. As DNA, the CDR3 is TGTGCCTGGAGTAAGGGTCCGGGGATCGGGGCTAATGAAAAACTGTTTTTT. Protein: CAWSKGPGIGANEKLFF.

J is TRBJ1-5 and V is TRBV18; D is unresolved. CDR1 and CDR2 from the germline V gene are KGHSH and LQKENI. This CDR3 is built from 15 residues. V was cut by 5 bases and J by 2 bases, with 13 bases left in between. The CDR3 is CASSGGIIGNQPQHF. CDR3 bases: TGTGCCAGCTCAGGAGGGATAATCGGCAATCAGCCCCAGCATTTT.

The rearrangement links TRBV6-5 to TRBJ1-4, with a possible D match to TRBD1 (5 bases). The CDR3 length is 14 residues. V was trimmed by 5 bases and J by 11 bases, leaving 18 bases between them. From germline, CDR1 is MNHEY and CDR2 SVGAGI. This CDR3 reads CASSDRDGGWKLFF. In DNA, the CDR3 is TGTGCCAGCAGTGACCGGGACGGGGGATGGAAACTGTTTTTT.

This chain joins TRBV6-1 and TRBJ2-5, with D maybe TRBD1 (6 bases). The DNA end lines up better with TRBJ2-7; the J call may be wrong. The germline gives CDR1 MNHNS, CDR2 SASEGT. The CDR3 loop spans 13 amino acids. The CDR3 protein is CASSETGKYEQYF. Written as DNA, the CDR3 is TGTGCCAGCAGTGAAACAGGGAAGTACGAGCAGTACTTC.

The chain employs TRBV2 and TRBJ1-4; D unclear. V was shortened by 6 bases and J by 4 bases, with 15 bases between the two germline ends. Germline V gives CDR1 SNHLY, CDR2 FYNNEI. This CDR3 is built from 15 residues. The CDR3 loop is CASRKEPTFNEKLFF. CDR3 in DNA: TGTGCCAGCAGGAAGGAGCCTACCTTTAATGAAAAACTGTTTTTT. Full variable domain (rest looked up from reference TRBV2 and TRBJ1-4): EPEVTQTPSHQVTQMGQEVILRCVPISNHLYFYWYRQILGQKVEFLVSFYNNEISEKSEIFDDQFSVERPDGSNFTLKIRSTKLEDSAMYFCASRKEPTFNEKLFFGSGTQLSVL.

The sample holds one count of this clone. This chain uses TRBV5-4 with TRBJ2-3; TRBD2 matches 10 bases. J lost 2 bases, V lost 4 bases, and 7 bases had no gene match. CDR3 length: 16 residues. From germline, CDR1 is SGHNT and CDR2 YYREEE (reference sequence). In DNA form, the CDR3 reads TGTGCCAGCAGCACCGTACTAGCGGGGAACACAGATACGCAGTATTTT. Its protein product is CASSTVLAGNTDTQYF.

The chain couples TRBV5-1 to TRBJ1-1; D perhaps matches TRBD1 (6 bases). The CDR3 sequence is 13 residues long. Trimming took 4 bases from V and 5 from J, leaving 12 bases between them. Germline CDR1 SGHRS, CDR2 YFSETQ. The CDR3 DNA reads as TGCGCCAGCAGCCCGGACAGCAAGACTGAAGCTTTCTTT. Translating gives CASSPDSKTEAFF.

V usage is TRBV6-5 and J usage is TRBJ2-7, with TRBD1 matching over 8 bases. After removal of 2 bases from V and 6 bases from J, the junction contained 9 bases not matched to a gene. This CDR3 comprises 15 residues. Germline V CDR1 and CDR2: MNHEY, SVGAGI. The CDR3 coding sequence is TGTGCCAGCAGTTACGGGAGTAATACAGGGGGCGAGCAGTACTTC. Its protein product is CASSYGSNTGGEQYF.

The rearrangement uses TRBV27 and TRBJ2-7, with D possibly matching TRBD2 (6 bases). V dropped 3 bases and J dropped 7 bases, with 13 bases sitting between them. Germline V lookup: CDR1 MNHEY, CDR2 SMNVEV (reference sequence). The CDR3 runs to 13 residues. This chain's CDR3 is CASSFDLAREQYF. The CDR3 nucleotides are TGTGCCAGCAGTTTTGATCTAGCGAGGGAGCAGTACTTC.

V usage is TRBV4-1 and J usage is TRBJ2-1; the match to TRBD2 covers 13 bases. Germline CDR1 MGHRA, CDR2 YSYEKL. The CDR3 runs 16 residues. V was pared by 3 bases and J by 5 bases, with 4 bases of the junction left unmatched. For the CDR3, the DNA is TGCGCCAGCAGCCAGGCCACTAGCGGGAGGGACAATGAGCAGTTCTTC. Translation: CASSQATSGRDNEQFF.

This clone was seen just once. V usage is TRBV5-5 and J usage is TRBJ2-6; 7 nucleotides align to TRBD1. Germline-derived CDR1 and CDR2 are SGHKS and YYEKEE (reference sequence). The ends lost 0 bases at V and 1 base at J; junction bases unmatched: 4. The length of the CDR3 is 17 residues. The chain's CDR3 is CASSLENRGSGANVLTF. The CDR3 nucleotides are TGTGCCAGCAGCTTGGAGAACAGGGGATCTGGGGCCAACGTCCTGACTTTC.

The J gene is TRBJ2-7, the V gene TRBV4-1; 16 nucleotides agree with TRBD2. The CDR3 sequence is 18 residues long. V lost 4 bases to trimming and J lost 6 bases; unmatched junction nucleotides: 12. CDR1 is MGHRA, CDR2 YSYEKL, per germline. The CDR3, as DNA: TGCGCCAGCAGCCTGGGACTAGCGGGAGGGCCACAATCGGCCGAGCAGTACTTC. It is translated as CASSLGLAGGPQSAEQYF.

The chain combines TRBV10-1 with TRBJ2-7; tentatively, D is TRBD1 (7 bases). The germline gives CDR1 WNHNN, CDR2 SYGVQD (reference sequence). V was shortened by 10 bases and J by 3 bases, with 16 bases between the two germline ends. CDR3 length: 13 residues. The CDR3 sequence: CATSRGTDYEQYF. As DNA, the CDR3 is TGCGCCACATCCCGCGGGACAGACTACGAGCAGTACTTC.

A few counts support this clone. The chain uses TRBV7-9 and TRBJ1-5, with 8 bases aligning to TRBD1. J lost 6 bases, V lost 1 base, and 2 bases had no gene match. The CDR3 sequence is 14 residues long. The V gene's germline CDR1 is SEHNR and CDR2 FQNEAQ (reference sequence). The CDR3 here is CASSLGQGSQPQHF. DNA of the CDR3: TGTGCCAGCAGCTTAGGACAGGGGAGTCAGCCCCAGCATTTT.

The chain is built from TRBV10-3 and TRBJ2-7; maybe TRBD1 (6 bases). Trimming took 5 bases from V and 0 from J, leaving 8 bases between them. The CDR3 contains 13 residues. Per germline, CDR1 ENHRY and CDR2 SYGVKD. The CDR3 DNA sequence: TGTGCCATCAGTTTAGGGGGCTCCTACGAGCAGTACTTC. Translating gives CAISLGGSYEQYF.

This chain links TRBV18 with TRBJ2-5; D is unresolved. CDR3 length: 13 amino acids. The germline V gene encodes CDR1 KGHSH and CDR2 LQKENI. Trimming left V 2 bases short and J 0 bases short, with 4 bases between. CDR3 sequence reads: CASSPSNQETQYF. DNA for the CDR3: TGTGCCAGCTCACCAAGCAACCAAGAGACCCAGTACTTC.

The V gene is TRBV5-1, the J gene TRBJ2-7; TRBD2 aligns across 16 bases. Trimming removed 4 bases from V and 2 bases from J; junction bases left unmatched: 9. The CDR3 runs to 18 residues. CDR1 is SGHRS, CDR2 YFSETQ, per germline. The CDR3 sequence is CASSGGTSGGGLTYEQYF. CDR3 coding DNA: TGCGCCAGCAGCGGGGGGACTAGCGGGGGGGGATTAACCTACGAGCAGTACTTC.

V usage is TRBV28 and J usage is TRBJ2-7, with 7 bases identical to TRBD1. The junction had 12 bases not matched to a gene; V was cut back by 6 bases and J by 4 bases. Per the germline V gene, CDR1 is MDHEN and CDR2 is SYDVKM. The CDR3 has 15 amino acids. The CDR3 loop is CASSTLRGQIYEQYF. As DNA, the CDR3 is TGTGCCAGCAGCACCCTTCGGGGACAGATTTACGAGCAGTACTTC.

This clone has more than one count but fewer than ten. This chain uses TRBV5-4 with TRBJ1-4; TRBD1 matches at 7 bases. The J segment lost 4 bases and the V segment lost 4 bases, leaving 7 bases of the junction unmatched. Germline V CDR1 and CDR2: SGHNT, YYREEE (reference sequence). The CDR3 loop spans 15 amino acids. The CDR3: CASSARQGFNEKLFF. The CDR3 DNA is TGTGCCAGCAGCGCCAGACAGGGTTTTAATGAAAAACTGTTTTTT.

This rearrangement joins TRBV7-2 to TRBJ1-5; D is uncertain. CDR1 SGHTA and CDR2 FQGNSA come from the germline V gene. Trimming took off 4 bases at V and 1 base at J, with 8 bases between the two ends. The CDR3 is made up of 14 amino acids. The CDR3 DNA reads TGTGCCAGCAGCTCCGGACTGAGCAATCAGCCCCAGCATTTT. Protein sequence: CASSSGLSNQPQHF.